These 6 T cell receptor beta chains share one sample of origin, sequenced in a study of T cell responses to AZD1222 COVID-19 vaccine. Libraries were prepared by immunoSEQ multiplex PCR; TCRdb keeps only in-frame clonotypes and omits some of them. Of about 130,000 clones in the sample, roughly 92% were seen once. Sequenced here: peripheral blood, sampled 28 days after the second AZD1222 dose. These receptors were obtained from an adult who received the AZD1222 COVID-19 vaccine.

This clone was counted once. CDR3 nucleotides: TGCGCCAGCAGCGCGAGGACAGGGGGTGGGACTGAAGCTTTCTTT. Translation: CASSARTGGGTEAFF. The chain combines TRBV5-1 with TRBJ1-1; 10 nucleotides match TRBD1. The CDR3 consists of 15 residues. CDR1 SGHRS and CDR2 YFSETQ come from the germline V gene. V gave up 4 bases and J gave up 5 bases; unmatched junction bases: 8.

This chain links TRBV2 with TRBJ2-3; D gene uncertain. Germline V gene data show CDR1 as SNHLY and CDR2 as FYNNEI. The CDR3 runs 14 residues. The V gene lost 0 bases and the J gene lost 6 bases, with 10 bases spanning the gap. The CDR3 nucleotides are TGTGCCAGCAGTGAAGCCGTTAGTCCTGATACGCAGTATTTT. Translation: CASSEAVSPDTQYF.

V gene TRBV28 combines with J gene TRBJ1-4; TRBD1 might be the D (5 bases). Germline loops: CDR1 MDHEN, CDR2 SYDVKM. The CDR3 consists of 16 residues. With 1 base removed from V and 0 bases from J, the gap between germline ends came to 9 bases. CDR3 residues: CASSLSGGATNEKLFF. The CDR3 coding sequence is TGTGCCAGCAGTTTATCGGGGGGGGCAACTAATGAAAAACTGTTTTTT.

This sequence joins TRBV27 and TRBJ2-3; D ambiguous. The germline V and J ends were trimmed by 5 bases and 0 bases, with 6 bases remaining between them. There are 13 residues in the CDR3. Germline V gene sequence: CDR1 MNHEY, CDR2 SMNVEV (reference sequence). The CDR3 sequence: CASSTPSTDTQYF. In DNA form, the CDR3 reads TGTGCCAGCAGTACCCCCAGCACAGATACGCAGTATTTT.

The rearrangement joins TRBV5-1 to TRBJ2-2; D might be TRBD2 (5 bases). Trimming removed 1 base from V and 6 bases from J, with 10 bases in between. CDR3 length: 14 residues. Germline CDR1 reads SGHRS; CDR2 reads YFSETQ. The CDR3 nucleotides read TGCGCCAGCAGCTTGTTGACGGGGTCCGGGGAGCTGTTTTTT. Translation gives CASSLLTGSGELFF.

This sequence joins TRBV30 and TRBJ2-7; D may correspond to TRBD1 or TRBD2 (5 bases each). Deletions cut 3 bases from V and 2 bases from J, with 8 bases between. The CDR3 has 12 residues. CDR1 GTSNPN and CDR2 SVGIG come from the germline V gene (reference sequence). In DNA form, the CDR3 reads TGTGCCTGGAGCGAGGGGACCTACGAGCAGTACTTC. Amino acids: CAWSEGTYEQYF.